The 11 T cell receptor beta chains presented below share a single source sample, sequenced in a study of response to subunit inactivated influenza vaccine. TCRdb reprocessed the RT-PCR reads via MiXCR and lists one record per CDR3 protein. This table has about half a million distinct CDR3 sequences, roughly 8.2% appearing once. Sequencing used PBMCs from blood, obtained about 23 months after vaccination. The receptor source for this set is a man aged 50-75 years who received an inactivated influenza vaccine.

At least ten counts were recorded for this clonotype. The V call is TRBV20-1, the J call TRBJ2-5; possible D gene TRBD2, 6 bases. The CDR3 is 13 residues long. Trimming shortened V by 3 bases and J by 5 bases, and 13 bases separated the two germline ends. CDR1 and CDR2 (germline): DFQATT, SNEGSKA (reference sequence). CDR3 DNA sequence: TGCAGTGCTAGTCCCCTAGCGCGGGAGACCCAGTACTTC. Encoded protein: CSASPLARETQYF.

The chain combines TRBV21-1 with TRBJ2-7; the tabulated D call, TRBD1, remains unverified against the DNA. TRBV21-1 is a known pseudogene. This CDR3 spans 17 amino acids. The DNA for the CDR3 is TGTGCCAGCAGCGTCCCTTCCGGGAGCCTTCCCAACTACGAGCAGTACTTC. Protein product: CASSVPSGSLPNYEQYF.

The chain has TRBV12-3 or TRBV12-4 and TRBJ2-7; TRBD2 agrees at 12 bases. This CDR3 is built from 12 residues. V was pared by 9 bases and J by 9 bases, with 6 bases of the junction left unmatched. The CDR3 region has the DNA TGTGCCAGTGGACTAGCGGGGATAGGGCAGTACTTC. It specifies CASGLAGIGQYF.

The V call is TRBV27, the J call TRBJ2-1; weak D call: TRBD2 (6 bases). This CDR3 has 12 amino acids. Germline loops: CDR1 MNHEY, CDR2 SMNVEV (reference sequence). V lost 5 bases and J lost 7, with 9 bases in between. In nucleotides, the CDR3 is TGTGCCAGCAGTCGCGGGATGAATGAGCAGTTCTTC. It codes for CASSRGMNEQFF.

This clonotype has a handful of counts. The chain links TRBV2 to TRBJ1-1, with D unclear. V was trimmed by 6 bases and J by 5 bases, leaving 10 bases between them. This CDR3 spans 12 amino acids. The germline gives CDR1 SNHLY, CDR2 FYNNEI. Here the CDR3 DNA reads TGTGCCAGCAGACCTATTGGGACTGAAGCTTTCTTT. It specifies CASRPIGTEAFF.

In this sample, this clonotype turned up many times. J is TRBJ2-5 and V is TRBV4-3; TRBD2 agrees at 11 bases. Germline V lookup: CDR1 LGHNA, CDR2 YSLEER. The CDR3 sequence is 16 residues long. V lost 1 base and J lost 1; bases outside the gene matches: 2. Written as DNA, the CDR3 is TGCGCCAGCAGCCAAGGACTAGCGGGGCTCCAAGAGACCCAGTACTTC. Protein sequence: CASSQGLAGLQETQYF.

The CDR3 reads CASSYGSGGAFMGTDTQYF. CDR3 nucleotide sequence: TGTGCCAGCAGTTACGGTAGCGGGGGGGCTTTTATGGGCACAGATACGCAGTATTTT. The V and J genes are TRBV6-5 and TRBJ2-3; 11 bases line up with TRBD2. There are 19 residues in the CDR3. J lost 1 base, V lost 2 bases, and 11 bases had no gene match. Germline CDR1 reads MNHEY; CDR2 reads SVGAGI.

The gene calls are TRBV28 and TRBJ1-2; D uncertain. CDR1 is MDHEN, CDR2 SYDVKM, per germline. There are 11 residues in the CDR3. Trimming cost V 7 bases and J 4 bases, with 7 bases left between them. Here the CDR3 DNA reads TGTGCCAGCATGGACCGCTATGGCTACACCTTC. Translation gives CASMDRYGYTF.

This clonotype has more than one count but fewer than ten. The chain links TRBV5-1 to TRBJ1-4; TRBD1 agrees at 7 bases. The trim removed 5 bases at V and 4 bases at J, leaving 5 bases unmatched. CDR3 length: 14 residues. The germline CDR1 and CDR2 sequences are SGHRS and YFSETQ. This chain's CDR3 is CASSSTGFNEKLFF. The CDR3 nucleotides read TGCGCCAGCAGTTCGACAGGGTTTAATGAAAAACTGTTTTTT.

This clonotype was detected ten times or more. This rearrangement joins TRBV4-2 to TRBJ2-1, with D perhaps matching TRBD1 (5 bases). The CDR3 spans 14 residues. Germline CDR1 LGHNA, CDR2 YNFKEQ. The V end lost 0 bases, the J end lost 9 bases, and 12 bases lay between the germline ends. In DNA form, the CDR3 reads TGTGCCAGCAGCCAAGATTCAGGGTACGGTGAGCAGTTCTTC. Its protein product is CASSQDSGYGEQFF.

This clonotype was recorded a few times. V and J are TRBV7-9 and TRBJ2-1; 7 nucleotides match TRBD1. Trimming took 6 bases from V and 0 from J; bases not matched to a gene: 8. The CDR3 is made up of 16 amino acids. Looked up from germline, CDR1 is SEHNR and CDR2 is FQNEAQ (reference sequence). Here the CDR3 reads CASSYPGQSSYNEQFF. CDR3 sequence (DNA): TGTGCCAGCAGTTATCCGGGACAGAGCTCCTACAATGAGCAGTTCTTC.